The 9 T cell receptor beta chains reported below all come from one sample, sequenced in a study of T cell responses to AZD1222 COVID-19 vaccine (dated by TCRdb to the early 2020s). The library relied on the immunoSEQ multiplex PCR assay. Not all clones reach the TCRdb copy of this immuneACCESS table, which keeps in-frame sequences only. Checked studies attribute under half of the gap to unresolved V genes and leave the rest unexplained. This sample has about 110,000 clones in its table, and approximately 86% of those were observed once. The ten largest clonotypes hold roughly 3% of the sample. The meaning of the sample's time point label: baseline before first vaccination. The material was peripheral blood, obtained on day 0 of AZD1222 vaccination. These receptors were taken from an adult in good health.

Worth noting for this clone: This sample includes further DNA sequences coding for the same CDR3. V gene TRBV5-1 combines with J gene TRBJ1-5; D remains ambiguous. CDR3 length: 14 residues. The V gene's germline CDR1 is SGHRS and CDR2 YFSETQ. Trimming pared 0 bases from V and 6 bases from J, leaving 10 bases between. CDR3 sequence (DNA): TGCGCCAGCAGCTTGGGACGGGAAGGTCAGCCCCAGCATTTT. Residues: CASSLGREGQPQHF.

The chain links TRBV28 to TRBJ2-3; D is undetermined. There are 17 residues in the CDR3. Trimming shortened V by 5 bases and J by 2 bases, and 20 bases separated the two germline ends. Germline lookup yields CDR1 MDHEN and CDR2 SYDVKM. The CDR3 DNA is TGTGCCAGCAGTCCCCGCGCAGGACGGATTACCACAGATACGCAGTATTTT. It encodes CASSPRAGRITTDTQYF.

The chain uses TRBV4-2 and TRBJ1-2; TRBD1 is a possible D gene (6 bases). Germline assignment: CDR1 LGHNA and CDR2 YNFKEQ. The CDR3 extends over 17 amino acids. The ends were cut back, 1 base at V and 4 bases at J, with 19 bases in the middle. The DNA for the CDR3 is TGTGCCAGCAGCCAAGCCACTGGACAGCACCCTATCTATGGCTACACCTTC. It is translated as CASSQATGQHPIYGYTF.

This clone was seen a single time. V and J are TRBV20-1 and TRBJ1-5; 7 bases fit TRBD1. V shed 3 bases and J 3 bases; nucleotides not matched to a gene: 11. The length of the CDR3 is 16 residues. Germline CDR1 is DFQATT and CDR2 is SNEGSKA (reference sequence). The CDR3 bases are TGCAGTGCTAGTCGAGGGGGCTGGGGGTACAATCAGCCCCAGCATTTT. Its protein product is CSASRGGWGYNQPQHF.

This rearrangement joins TRBV7-2 to TRBJ1-5; the D is unclear. CDR1 is SGHTA and CDR2 is FQGNSA in the germline V gene. V was clipped by 3 bases and J by 0 bases, with 6 bases between them. The CDR3 consists of 14 residues. CDR3 protein: CASSFAGSNQPQHF. The CDR3 coding sequence is TGTGCCAGCAGCTTCGCGGGTAGCAATCAGCCCCAGCATTTT.

In DNA, the CDR3 is TGTGCCAGCAGCCCTTCAGGCCCCGGGAGCAATCAGCCCCAGCATTTT. It translates to CASSPSGPGSNQPQHF. V usage is TRBV9 and J usage is TRBJ1-5, with D unresolved. This CDR3 spans 16 amino acids. Per the germline V gene, CDR1 is SGDLS and CDR2 is YYNGEE. V lost 4 bases, J lost 1 base, and 15 bases lay in between.

The rearrangement links TRBV6-1 to TRBJ2-1; no reliable D call. The V end lost 1 base, the J end lost 10 bases, and 8 bases lay between the germline ends. The CDR3 extends over 12 amino acids. CDR1 and CDR2 (germline): MNHNS, SASEGT. CDR3 protein: CASSEGGWEQFF. The DNA for the CDR3 is TGTGCCAGCAGTGAAGGGGGATGGGAGCAGTTCTTC.

This chain connects TRBV5-4 to TRBJ1-3; the match to TRBD1 covers 9 bases. The CDR3 spans 18 residues. Germline V gene data show CDR1 as SGHNT and CDR2 as YYREEE (reference sequence). V lost 3 bases and J lost 4; bases outside the gene matches: 14. DNA of the CDR3: TGTGCCAGCAGCTCCGGGACAGGGCGGTATTCTTTAGGAAACACCATATATTTT. It specifies CASSSGTGRYSLGNTIYF.

The gene calls are TRBV29-1 and TRBJ2-5, with D maybe TRBD1 (5 bases). The CDR3 contains 14 residues. Germline CDR1 reads SQVTM; CDR2 reads ANQGSEA. Trimming removed 1 base at V and 4 bases at J, with 13 bases between. In DNA form, the CDR3 reads TGCAGCGTTGAAGCCCCCCCAGGGCGAGAGACCCAGTACTTC. Its translation: CSVEAPPGRETQYF.